This entry is about one T cell receptor (beta chain). Membership in each cohort depended on participant-reported clinical history. The data derive from a study of blood T cell repertoires in COVID-19. The wider study: Some COVID-19 samples were acute and others convalescent; all came from the United States, Italy and Spain.

V lost 3 bases and J 1 base, leaving 12 bases between the germline ends. This CDR3 contains 16 residues. Germline loops: CDR1 KGHSH, CDR2 LQKENI. Assay: immunoSEQ multiplex PCR; the TCRdb copy retains only in-frame clones and omits some. The sample yields approximately 300,000 clones, 89% seen once. The origin of this receptor is a man aged 60 to 75 who had recovered from COVID-19. The rearrangement links TRBV18 to TRBJ2-2; D is unclear. The material sequenced was PBMCs or T cells enriched from blood (not recorded which). The CDR3 here is CASSPTQAENTGELFF. The CDR3 bases are TGTGCCAGCTCACCTACTCAGGCAGAGAACACCGGGGAGCTGTTTTTT.